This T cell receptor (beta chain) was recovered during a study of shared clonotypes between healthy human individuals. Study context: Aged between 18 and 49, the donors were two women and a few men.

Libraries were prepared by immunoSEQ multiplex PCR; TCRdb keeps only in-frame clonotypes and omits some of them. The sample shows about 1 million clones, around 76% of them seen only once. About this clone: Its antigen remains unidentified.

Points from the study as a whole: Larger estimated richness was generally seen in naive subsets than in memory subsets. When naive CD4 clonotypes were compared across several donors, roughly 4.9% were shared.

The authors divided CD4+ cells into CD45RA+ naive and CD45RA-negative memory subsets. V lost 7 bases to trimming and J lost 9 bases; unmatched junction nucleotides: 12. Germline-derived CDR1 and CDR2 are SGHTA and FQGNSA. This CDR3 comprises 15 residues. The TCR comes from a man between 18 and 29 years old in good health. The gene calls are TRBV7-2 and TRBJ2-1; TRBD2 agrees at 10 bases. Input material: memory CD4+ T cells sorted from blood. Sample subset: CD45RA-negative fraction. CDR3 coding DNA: TGTGCCAGCACCTTCCAGGGGGTAGCGGGAGGTGAGCAGTTCTTC. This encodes CASTFQGVAGGEQFF.